This record covers a single TCR beta chain. It has no known antigen specificity. Base qualities were left out, and no much larger clone turns up one base away. The data originate from a study of Graves' ophthalmopathy and Graves' hyperthyroidism listed by TCRdb under 2018. Notes on the research overall: Hyperthyroidism was defined as stable when no progression to ophthalmopathy occurred within 18 months of follow-up. To explore V-J signatures that separate ophthalmopathy from hyperthyroidism, a discovery set of approximately 100 patients was enrolled, consisting of approximately 44 with ophthalmopathy and fewer than 60 with stable hyperthyroidism. TCR beta repertoire signatures were used to distinguish Graves' ophthalmopathy from Graves' hyperthyroidism and to predict progression to ophthalmopathy. In total, approximately 140 blood samples were TCR-sequenced: around 42 ophthalmopathy, roughly 80 hyperthyroidism and approximately 17 hyperthyroidism-to-ophthalmopathy patients. Once sampling was done, hyperthyroidism patients were given methimazole at a starting dose of 30 mg daily, while ophthalmopathy patients were given high-dose intravenous methylprednisolone. An independent validation cohort was composed of about 20 hyperthyroidism patients and around 16 patients who later progressed from hyperthyroidism to ophthalmopathy. In more than five hyperthyroidism patients, the T-cell repertoires found in thyroid tissue were compared with those found in blood.

Points the paper makes about the study in general: Most expanded thyroid clonotypes with frequency above 0.001 were also detected in blood, suggesting blood repertoires may reflect the thyroid immune response. No statistical method was used to predetermine the sample size, and group allocation was not hidden from the investigators. In cross-validation, the 13-signature model distinguished ophthalmopathy from stable hyperthyroidism with 85% to 90% sensitivity and roughly 81% specificity, and in the test set the corresponding values were around 80% and 75%. In validation, the model predicted ophthalmopathy progression with about 70% sensitivity and less than 80% specificity; some 13 predicted patients were CT-confirmed with GO in a median of about 6.1 months.

The CDR3 starts with the cysteine, ends with the phenylalanine, and has 16 residues. Only CDR3 DNA is held: 48 bases, read in frame from base 1. The junction shows trimming of 7 bases on V and 0 bases on J, plus 16 bases between the germline ends. CDR1 SGHVS and CDR2 FQNEAQ are derived from the germline V gene. The hyperthyroidism patients were 18 to 65 years old and newly diagnosed, with a disease duration of less than 2 months. Anyone with other autoimmune diseases, uncontrolled infections, pregnancy or lactation was excluded from the study. Diagnosis was based on clinical symptoms, serum thyroxine, TRAb, thyroid ultrasound and orbital computed tomography. Trizol reagent was used to extract the total RNA, and its quality was then checked on an Agilent 2100 Bioanalyzer. For repertoire sequencing, the TCR beta CDR3 regions were amplified from RNA transcripts. The first round of RT-PCR was done with HTBI primers and the Qiagen OneStep RT-PCR kit, and was followed by a second round of multiplex PCR, then size selection and purification. The libraries underwent paired-end sequencing with 100 bp reads on an Illumina HiSeq2000. The published analysis was carried out like this. SOAPnuke was used for read processing, and reads with adapters, uncalled bases, a mean Phred below 15, or no exact constant-primer or identifier match were discarded. COPE v1.2.5 was used to merge high-quality paired reads. Unique nucleotide sequences were defined as clonotypes and aligned to IMGT TRB V, D and J references using MiTCR v1.1. Analysis was restricted to V-J combinations with a frequency above 0.0001, which covered over 98% of repertoires. A TCR clonal expansion and chaos score per V-J combination was defined as the ratio of F50 clonal expansion to chaos observed in the TCRdist matrix. Welch's t-statistics and random forest were used to reduce the features to 10 to 15 V-J combinations, which were then used as input to a naive Bayes classifier. The Morisita-Horn index was used to measure how similar the thyroid and blood repertoires were. TCRdb took the public reads, trimmed them with fastp at Q25, ran MiXCR for clone calling and kept in-frame beta chains. Rows are unified per CDR3 protein, each entry keeping the most common DNA and genes. The V and J calls and clone size come from TCRdb's table, not from the authors' own analysis. Across this sample there are about 1.2 million distinct CDR3 sequences, with roughly 35% seen only once. The ten largest clones take up approximately 10% of the sample.

This TCR came from an adult man with Graves' hyperthyroidism. The receptor chain draws on TRBV7-8 and TRBJ1-3; TRBD1 could be the D gene, as 6 bases match. Sequencing was carried out using peripheral blood or thyroid tissue (not recorded which). The CDR3 region: CASKEGGTSSGNTIYF. The DNA is as follows: TGTGCCAGCAAGGAAGGGGGAACGAGCTCTGGAAACACCATATATTTT.